This section outlines one T cell receptor beta chain sequence together with its context. Its antigen is as yet unknown. This entry is derived from a study of cytomegalovirus exposure and HLA in healthy donors. Findings of the study overall: Later, an analysis found that common viral pathogens appeared to be linked with several of the most significant clusters.

The PCR employed 60 Vbeta primers together with 13 Jbeta primers. This table comes from immunoSEQ multiplex PCR, and its TCRdb copy is limited to in-frame clones, with some not included. The sample comprises more than 90,000 clones, 55% to 75% of which are singletons, and just over 8.5% rests with the top ten. V was clipped by 2 bases and J by 4 bases; unmatched bases: 9. The CDR3 has 17 residues. The V gene's germline CDR1 is MNHEY and CDR2 SMNVEV (reference sequence). The sequence was obtained from a man aged 30 to 45 in good health and CMV-seropositive. The J gene is TRBJ2-1, the V gene TRBV27; TRBD2 matches 9 bases. The source material was PBMCs. The CDR3 loop is CASSLGAGGLRYNEQFF. The CDR3 region has the DNA TGTGCCAGCAGTTTAGGGGCGGGAGGGCTTAGATACAATGAGCAGTTCTTC.